Following are 18 T cell receptor beta chains from one sample sequenced in a study of OX40 agonist ivuxolimab in advanced cancers. The data were produced by immunoSEQ multiplex PCR, yet TCRdb's version contains in-frame clones alone and is incomplete. Of 100,000 to 140,000 clones listed, approximately 90% were seen once; the top ten hold 1% to 1.5%. The sample consisted of CD4+ or CD8+ T cells sorted from blood, taken in a trial of the OX40 agonist ivuxolimab. Receptors were obtained from an adult with an advanced solid tumor such as melanoma, head and neck, liver or kidney cancer.

CDR3: CASSFRAGNTDTQYF. Written as DNA, the CDR3 is TGTGCCAGCAGCTTTCGAGCGGGAAACACAGATACGCAGTATTTT. The chain links TRBV7-2 to TRBJ2-3; TRBD2 matches 7 bases. Germline V gene data show CDR1 as SGHTA and CDR2 as FQGNSA. The CDR3 contains 15 residues. V was clipped by 3 bases and J by 2 bases; unmatched bases: 5.

The chain uses TRBV5-6 and TRBJ1-3; TRBD1 matches at 7 bases. V lost 4 bases and J lost 0; bases outside the gene matches: 7. The CDR3 has 16 amino acids. Germline CDR1 is SGHDT and CDR2 is YYEEEE. DNA for the CDR3: TGTGCCAGCAGCCCCCGGGACAGCTACTCTGGAAACACCATATATTTT. This encodes CASSPRDSYSGNTIYF.

The rearrangement joins TRBV7-8 to TRBJ2-1; perhaps TRBD1 as D (6 bases). Trimming removed 5 bases from V and 4 bases from J, with 21 bases in between. From germline, CDR1 is SGHVS and CDR2 FQNEAQ. The CDR3 is 17 residues long. The CDR3: CASSPDGSGHLYNEQFF. As DNA, the CDR3 is TGTGCCAGCAGCCCCGACGGATCGGGACACTTATACAATGAGCAGTTCTTC.

The chain has TRBV27 and TRBJ1-5, with a tentative D call TRBD1 (6 bases). CDR1 and CDR2 (germline): MNHEY, SMNVEV (reference sequence). The CDR3 loop spans 15 amino acids. Trimming took 1 base from V and 5 from J, leaving 12 bases between them. The CDR3 nucleotides read TGTGCCAGCAGTTTATTGGGGGCGAGGGATCAGCCCCAGCATTTT. Translation gives CASSLLGARDQPQHF.

This rearrangement joins TRBV6-5 to TRBJ1-5; D unclear. The CDR3 has 15 amino acids. The V end lost 0 bases, the J end lost 5 bases, and 11 bases lay between the germline ends. CDR1 is MNHEY and CDR2 is SVGAGI in the germline V gene. This CDR3 reads CASSYSRREDQPQHF. In DNA, the CDR3 is TGTGCCAGCAGTTACTCAAGGAGGGAAGATCAGCCCCAGCATTTT.

V usage is TRBV19 and J usage is TRBJ2-2; D could derive from TRBD1 or TRBD2 (6 bases each). Trimming took off 10 bases at V and 4 bases at J, with 22 bases between the two ends. The V gene's germline CDR1 is LNHDA and CDR2 SQIVND (reference sequence). This CDR3 is 16 amino acids long. This CDR3 reads CATQEGGGYFTGELFF. As DNA, the CDR3 is TGTGCCACCCAGGAGGGGGGCGGGTATTTCACCGGGGAGCTGTTTTTT.

V usage is TRBV28 and J usage is TRBJ1-2; 9 bases are shared with TRBD1. Germline CDR1 MDHEN, CDR2 SYDVKM. This CDR3 comprises 17 residues. The V and J ends lost 5 bases and 0 bases, in that order; junction bases with no gene match: 10. DNA of the CDR3: TGTGCCAGCAGTCCCTATATCACAGGGGGCTCTAACTATGGCTACACCTTC. Encoded protein: CASSPYITGGSNYGYTF.

The chain has TRBV13 and TRBJ2-7; D could derive from TRBD1 or TRBD2 (5 bases each). V lost 2 bases and J lost 7, with 18 bases in between. Germline V gene data show CDR1 as PRHDT and CDR2 as FYEKMQ (reference sequence). The CDR3 is 15 residues long. CDR3 amino acids: CASSLQGAARWEQYF. The CDR3 coding sequence is TGTGCCAGCAGCTTACAGGGAGCAGCGAGGTGGGAGCAGTACTTC. The variable domain in full, with the rest retrieved from reference TRBV13 and TRBJ2-7, is AAGVIQSPRHLIKEKRETATLKCYPIPRHDTVYWYQQGPGQDPQFLISFYEKMQSDKGSIPDRFSAQQFSDYHSELNMSSLELGDSALYFCASSLQGAARWEQYFGPGTRLTVT.

The chain couples TRBV28 to TRBJ1-4; no reliable D call. V lost 1 base and J lost 1, with 13 bases in between. Germline CDR1 MDHEN, CDR2 SYDVKM. This CDR3 comprises 17 residues. In DNA form, the CDR3 reads TGTGCCAGCAGTTTATCGAGGACCTCGGGAACTAATGAAAAACTGTTTTTT. This gives the protein CASSLSRTSGTNEKLFF.

This sequence joins TRBV11-1 and TRBJ1-1; D is unresolved. Per the germline V gene, CDR1 is SGHAT and CDR2 is FQDESV (reference sequence). The CDR3 extends over 15 amino acids. Trimming stripped 2 bases from V and 2 bases from J, with 12 bases between. CDR3 bases: TGTGCCAGCAGCTTAACCGCAGGAATTAACACTGAAGCTTTCTTT. It encodes CASSLTAGINTEAFF.

The chain employs TRBV5-1 and TRBJ2-2; D is perhaps TRBD1 (5 bases). Germline lookup yields CDR1 SGHRS and CDR2 YFSETQ. The CDR3 is made up of 16 amino acids. Trimming shortened V by 2 bases and J by 1 base, and 12 bases separated the two germline ends. CDR3 sequence: CASSFMTDLNTGELFF. The CDR3 nucleotides read TGCGCCAGCAGCTTTATGACAGACCTGAACACCGGGGAGCTGTTTTTT.

There are a few counts of this clone. The V gene is TRBV7-2, the J gene TRBJ2-7; a weak D match, TRBD2 (5 bases). CDR3 length: 16 amino acids. V was trimmed by 0 bases and J by 7 bases, leaving 19 bases between them. The germline CDR1 and CDR2 sequences are SGHTA and FQGNSA. The CDR3 DNA is TGTGCCAGCAGCTTAGCGGGCACTCCCCTCCGAGGGGAGCAGTACTTC. As protein: CASSLAGTPLRGEQYF.

The gene calls are TRBV28 and TRBJ2-7; 12 bases map to TRBD2. CDR1 and CDR2 from the germline V gene are MDHEN and SYDVKM. The CDR3 extends over 15 amino acids. J was trimmed by 3 bases and V by 3 bases; bases with no gene match: 3. CDR3 in amino acids: CASSLGLAGFYEQYF. CDR3 nucleotides: TGTGCCAGCAGTTTGGGACTAGCGGGTTTCTACGAGCAGTACTTC.

The chain combines TRBV7-6 with TRBJ2-5, with D perhaps TRBD2 (5 bases). The V gene's germline CDR1 is SGHVS and CDR2 FNYEAQ. Trimming pared 1 base from V and 5 bases from J, leaving 11 bases between. This CDR3 is built from 14 residues. CDR3 residues: CASSLELVHETQYF. The DNA for the CDR3 is TGTGCCAGCAGCTTAGAACTAGTACACGAGACCCAGTACTTC. Combining the CDR3 with reference TRBV7-6 and TRBJ2-5 gives the whole variable domain GAGVSQSPRYKVTKRGQDVALRCDPISGHVSLYWYRQALGQGPEFLTYFNYEAQQDKSGLPNDRFSAERPEGSISTLTIQRTEQRDSAMYRCASSLELVHETQYFGPGTRLLVL.

Only a few counts were recorded for this clone. This chain uses TRBV7-9 with TRBJ1-1; 8 nucleotides match TRBD1. After removal of 4 bases from V and 4 bases from J, the junction contained 5 bases not matched to a gene. Germline V gives CDR1 SEHNR, CDR2 FQNEAQ (reference sequence). The CDR3 contains 14 residues. CDR3 loop: CASSSTGEGTEAFF. CDR3 DNA sequence: TGTGCCAGCAGCTCGACAGGGGAGGGCACTGAAGCTTTCTTT.

This sequence joins TRBV2 and TRBJ1-2, with 7 bases matching TRBD1. The J segment lost 4 bases and the V segment lost 7 bases, leaving 3 bases of the junction unmatched. Germline-derived CDR1 and CDR2 are SNHLY and FYNNEI. The CDR3 length is 12 residues. The CDR3: CASTGTVYGYTF. In DNA form, the CDR3 reads TGTGCCAGCACCGGGACAGTCTATGGCTACACCTTC. Based on the CDR3 plus reference TRBV2 and TRBJ1-2, the full variable domain is EPEVTQTPSHQVTQMGQEVILRCVPISNHLYFYWYRQILGQKVEFLVSFYNNEISEKSEIFDDQFSVERPDGSNFTLKIRSTKLEDSAMYFCASTGTVYGYTFGSGTRLTVV.

Here the CDR3 DNA reads TGTGCCAGTAGAGCGAACACTGAAGCTTTCTTT. Its protein product is CASRANTEAFF. V is TRBV19 and J is TRBJ1-1; D is ambiguous. Germline assignment: CDR1 LNHDA and CDR2 SQIVND (reference sequence). CDR3 length equals 11 residues. V lost 6 bases and J lost 1, with 3 bases in between.

The chain has TRBV10-3 and TRBJ2-6; a possible D gene is TRBD1 (6 bases). The CDR3 is made up of 15 amino acids. V was trimmed by 10 bases and J by 0 bases, leaving 13 bases between them. Germline values: CDR1 ENHRY, CDR2 SYGVKD. The CDR3 here is CATEDRTSGANVLTF. The DNA for the CDR3 is TGTGCCACAGAAGACAGGACCTCTGGGGCCAACGTCCTGACTTTC.